These 23 T cell receptor beta chains share one sample of origin, sequenced in a study of CD8 T cells in Susac syndrome. Random hexamers served to reverse transcribe about 0.45 to 1 ug RNA. A single record per CDR3 protein comes from TCRdb applying MiXCR to the immunoSEQ multiplex PCR reads. The sample comprises some 250,000 distinct CDR3 sequences, 90% to 96% of which are singletons, and around 0.1% rests with the top ten. The sample comprised CD4+ T cells from PBMCs. All receptors derive from a human donor with Susac syndrome.

This rearrangement joins TRBV3-1 to TRBJ1-1, with D unclear. The CDR3 totals 15 residues. CDR1 LGHDT and CDR2 YNNKEL come from the germline V gene (reference sequence). V was pared by 0 bases and J by 3 bases, with 11 bases between. CDR3 loop: CASSQDRPFDTEAFF. The CDR3 nucleotides are TGTGCCAGCAGCCAAGATAGACCCTTCGACACTGAAGCTTTCTTT.

The rearrangement uses TRBV30 and TRBJ1-1; no clear D. Trimming stripped 3 bases from V and 6 bases from J, with 14 bases between. Germline CDR1 GTSNPN, CDR2 SVGIG (reference sequence). The CDR3 has 13 residues. The CDR3 spells CAWRVWGLAEAFF. In DNA, the CDR3 is TGTGCCTGGAGGGTATGGGGTCTCGCTGAAGCTTTCTTT.

The chain employs TRBV20-1 and TRBJ2-1, with D perhaps TRBD1 (7 bases). The germline CDR1 and CDR2 sequences are DFQATT and SNEGSKA (reference sequence). CDR3 length: 14 amino acids. Trimming shortened V by 2 bases and J by 6 bases, and 14 bases separated the two germline ends. The CDR3 is CSARHRGGGNEQFF. CDR3 nucleotide sequence: TGCAGTGCTAGACACAGGGGAGGCGGCAATGAGCAGTTCTTC.

The chain links TRBV20-1 to TRBJ1-5; 8 nucleotides align to TRBD1. The CDR3 totals 15 residues. With V trimmed by 3 bases and J by 3 bases, 7 bases remained unmatched. The V gene's germline CDR1 is DFQATT and CDR2 SNEGSKA (reference sequence). CDR3 amino acids: CSARGQEVNNQPQHF. The CDR3 nucleotides read TGCAGTGCTAGGGGACAGGAGGTGAACAATCAGCCCCAGCATTTT.

The chain employs TRBV20-1 and TRBJ2-3; the match to TRBD1 covers 8 bases. The J segment lost 1 base and the V segment lost 3 bases, leaving 6 bases of the junction unmatched. CDR1 DFQATT and CDR2 SNEGSKA come from the germline V gene (reference sequence). The CDR3 length is 15 residues. This chain's CDR3 is CSARASGQGTDTQYF. CDR3 coding DNA: TGCAGTGCTAGGGCGTCGGGACAGGGCACAGATACGCAGTATTTT.

In its sample, this clonotype was seen once. This sequence joins TRBV3-1 and TRBJ1-1; D not resolved. Germline V gene sequence: CDR1 LGHDT, CDR2 YNNKEL (reference sequence). Trimming shortened V by 2 bases and J by 1 base, and 8 bases separated the two germline ends. The CDR3 runs 14 residues. Written as DNA, the CDR3 is TGTGCCAGCAGCCAACTCGACCGGAACACTGAAGCTTTCTTT. Translation gives CASSQLDRNTEAFF. The complete variable domain, with remaining parts taken from reference TRBV3-1 and TRBJ1-1, reads DTAVSQTPKYLVTQMGNDKSIKCEQNLGHDTMYWYKQDSKKFLKIMFSYNNKELIINETVPNRFSPKSPDKAHLNLHINSLELGDSAVYFCASSQLDRNTEAFFGQGTRLTVV.

The chain carries TRBV5-4 and TRBJ2-5; TRBD2 agrees at 13 bases. The CDR3 length is 18 residues. In germline, CDR1 is SGHNT, CDR2 YYREEE (reference sequence). The V gene end was trimmed by 2 bases and the J gene end by 5 bases; junction bases not matched to a gene: 12. DNA for the CDR3: TGTGCCAGCAGCTTAACTAGCGGGAGGGCCCATACTAGGGAGACCCAGTACTTC. Translating gives CASSLTSGRAHTRETQYF.

V and J are TRBV7-9 and TRBJ1-1; the D is unclear. This CDR3 region has 13 residues. V was pared by 6 bases and J by 0 bases, with 8 bases between. Germline V gene data show CDR1 as SEHNR and CDR2 as FQNEAQ (reference sequence). The CDR3 bases are TGTGCCAGCAGGTCCAGAGTGAACACTGAAGCTTTCTTT. Translating it yields CASRSRVNTEAFF.

The chain couples TRBV19 to TRBJ2-1; D remains unclear. Germline V CDR1 and CDR2: LNHDA, SQIVND (reference sequence). V was trimmed by 9 bases and J by 0 bases, leaving 12 bases between them. The CDR3 is made up of 14 amino acids. The CDR3 reads CASRRISSYNEQFF. CDR3 DNA: TGTGCCAGCCGACGGATTAGCTCCTACAATGAGCAGTTCTTC.

The rearrangement links TRBV7-9 to TRBJ1-1; D remains ambiguous. This CDR3 contains 14 residues. The ends were cut back, 3 bases at V and 1 base at J, with 9 bases in the middle. The germline gives CDR1 SEHNR, CDR2 FQNEAQ (reference sequence). In DNA form, the CDR3 reads TGTGCCAGCAGCTTGGGCAGCCAGAACACTGAAGCTTTCTTT. This sequence encodes CASSLGSQNTEAFF.

This sequence joins TRBV7-9 and TRBJ2-1; 11 bases fit TRBD2. This CDR3 comprises 15 residues. V shed 11 bases, J shed 3 bases, and the junction held 9 bases outside the gene matches. Germline V gene data show CDR1 as SEHNR and CDR2 as FQNEAQ (reference sequence). CDR3 nucleotide sequence: TGTGCCTCCTCTTTGGGGACTAGCGGCTACAATGAGCAGTTCTTC. Translating gives CASSLGTSGYNEQFF.

V is TRBV24-1 and J is TRBJ2-3; TRBD2 is a possible D gene (7 bases). The ends were cut back, 7 bases at V and 6 bases at J, with 13 bases in the middle. The CDR3 extends over 13 amino acids. The germline CDR1 and CDR2 sequences are KGHDR and SFDVKD. This CDR3 reads CATRLQGGDTQYF. CDR3 in DNA: TGTGCCACCAGGCTACAGGGAGGGGATACGCAGTATTTT.

The rearrangement joins TRBV5-4 to TRBJ2-5, with D maybe TRBD2 (6 bases). The CDR3 extends over 18 amino acids. Germline CDR1 and CDR2: SGHNT and YYREEE (reference sequence). Trimming pared 2 bases from V and 9 bases from J, leaving 29 bases between. The CDR3 sequence is CASSFRSLPGLPILAQYF. The CDR3 bases are TGTGCCAGCAGCTTCCGATCACTCCCGGGACTGCCAATCCTGGCCCAGTACTTC.

The chain joins TRBV12-3 or TRBV12-4 to TRBJ2-1, with unresolved D. V was trimmed by 7 bases and J by 4 bases, leaving 14 bases between them. The CDR3 has 14 amino acids. DNA for the CDR3: TGTGCCAGCAATAAGGCGACTGTTTACAATGAGCAGTTCTTC. This sequence encodes CASNKATVYNEQFF.

The rearrangement links TRBV28 to TRBJ1-1; D ambiguous. V lost 6 bases to trimming and J lost 5 bases, with 10 bases between them. Germline loops: CDR1 MDHEN, CDR2 SYDVKM. The CDR3 length is 12 residues. The chain's CDR3 is CASSFRRTEAFF. The CDR3 DNA reads as TGTGCCAGCAGCTTCCGGCGGACTGAAGCTTTCTTT. The full variable domain, with the rest looked up from reference TRBV28 and TRBJ1-1, is DVKVTQSSRYLVKRTGEKVFLECVQDMDHENMFWYRQDPGLGLRLIYFSYDVKMKEKGDIPEGYSVSREKKERFSLILESASTNQTSMYLCASSFRRTEAFFGQGTRLTVV.

The rearrangement joins TRBV19 to TRBJ2-5; D might be TRBD1 or TRBD2, each matching 5 bases. Germline lookup yields CDR1 LNHDA and CDR2 SQIVND (reference sequence). CDR3 length: 15 amino acids. V lost 4 bases and J 2 bases, leaving 14 bases between the germline ends. The CDR3 coding sequence is TGTGCCAGTAGTAACGGGGCTACAACTCAAGAGACCCAGTACTTC. Its protein is CASSNGATTQETQYF. The full variable domain, with the rest looked up from reference TRBV19 and TRBJ2-5, is DGGITQSPKYLFRKEGQNVTLSCEQNLNHDAMYWYRQDPGQGLRLIYYSQIVNDFQKGDIAEGYSVSREKKESFPLTVTSAQKNPTAFYLCASSNGATTQETQYFGPGTRLLVL.

This clonotype occurred a few times. This CDR3 is CASSPGTSGTYEQYF. CDR3 DNA: TGTGCCAGCTCACCAGGGACTAGCGGGACCTACGAGCAGTACTTC. The chain recombines TRBV18 with TRBJ2-7; 13 nucleotides match TRBD2. Per the germline V gene, CDR1 is KGHSH and CDR2 is LQKENI. The CDR3 contains 15 residues. The ends lost 2 bases at V and 2 bases at J; junction bases unmatched: 0.

CDR3 in DNA: TGTGCCAGCAACACCGGGACAGAGGCCGGGGAGCTGTTTTTT. Residues: CASNTGTEAGELFF. The rearrangement uses TRBV28 and TRBJ2-2; TRBD1 agrees at 7 bases. The CDR3 consists of 14 residues. J was trimmed by 6 bases and V by 7 bases; bases with no gene match: 8. Germline loops: CDR1 MDHEN, CDR2 SYDVKM.

The chain has TRBV30 and TRBJ2-1; 7 bases agree with TRBD2. Trimming took 3 bases from V and 10 from J; bases not matched to a gene: 12. CDR3 length: 14 residues. Germline V gene lookup returns CDR1 GTSNPN and CDR2 SVGIG (reference sequence). CDR3 sequence reads: CAWRWKRDEYEQFF. For the CDR3, the DNA is TGTGCCTGGAGGTGGAAGCGGGATGAGTACGAGCAGTTCTTC.

This chain uses TRBV7-8 with TRBJ2-5, with D hard to call. Trimming cost V 6 bases and J 1 base, with 12 bases left between them. This CDR3 has 14 amino acids. Germline values: CDR1 SGHVS, CDR2 FQNEAQ. CDR3 loop: CASRQTNPQETQYF. The CDR3 coding sequence is TGTGCCAGCAGACAGACGAACCCCCAAGAGACCCAGTACTTC. The full variable domain, its missing parts supplied by reference TRBV7-8 and TRBJ2-5, is GAGVSQSPRYKVAKRGQDVALRCDPISGHVSLFWYQQALGQGPEFLTYFQNEAQLDKSGLPSDRFFAERPEGSVSTLKIQRTQQEDSAVYLCASRQTNPQETQYFGPGTRLLVL.

This chain connects TRBV18 to TRBJ2-1; the match to TRBD2 covers 11 bases. Germline CDR1 and CDR2: KGHSH and LQKENI. The CDR3 sequence is 15 residues long. J gave up 5 bases and V 2 bases, and 2 bases lay outside the gene matches. The CDR3 protein is CASSPTSGSNNEQFF. The CDR3, as DNA: TGTGCCAGCTCACCAACTAGCGGGAGTAACAATGAGCAGTTCTTC. The full variable domain, with the rest looked up from reference TRBV18 and TRBJ2-1, is NAGVMQNPRHLVRRRGQEARLRCSPMKGHSHVYWYRQLPEEGLKFMVYLQKENIIDESGMPKERFSAEFPKEGPSILRIQQVVRGDSAAYFCASSPTSGSNNEQFFGPGTRLTVL.

V is TRBV30 and J is TRBJ1-5, with 8 bases lining up with TRBD1. The germline V gene has CDR1 GTSNPN and CDR2 SVGIG (reference sequence). CDR3 length equals 14 residues. Losses at the gene ends were 4 bases for V and 5 bases for J; bases not matched to a gene: 7. CDR3 DNA sequence: TGTGCCTGGACCAGACAGGGGCTAGATCAGCCCCAGCATTTT. Its protein is CAWTRQGLDQPQHF.

This clonotype appeared a single time. The CDR3 sequence: CASSQFSGSRVEQYF. DNA for the CDR3: TGTGCCAGTTCCCAGTTCAGCGGATCGAGGGTCGAGCAGTACTTC. This chain uses TRBV19 with TRBJ2-7; D may be TRBD2 (5 bases). Germline V gene data show CDR1 as LNHDA and CDR2 as SQIVND (reference sequence). This CDR3 is built from 15 residues. V lost 8 bases and J lost 6, with 23 bases in between.